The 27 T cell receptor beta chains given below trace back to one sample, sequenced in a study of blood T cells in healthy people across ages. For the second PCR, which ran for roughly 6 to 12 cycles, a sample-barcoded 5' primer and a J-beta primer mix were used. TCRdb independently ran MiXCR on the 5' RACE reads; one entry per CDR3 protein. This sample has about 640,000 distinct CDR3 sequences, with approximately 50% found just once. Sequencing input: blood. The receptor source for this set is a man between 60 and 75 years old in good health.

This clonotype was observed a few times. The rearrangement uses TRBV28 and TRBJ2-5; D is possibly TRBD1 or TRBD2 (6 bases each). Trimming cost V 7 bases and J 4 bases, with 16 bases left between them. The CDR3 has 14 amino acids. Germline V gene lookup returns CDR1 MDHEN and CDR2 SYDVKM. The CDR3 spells CASTRGGVLETQYF. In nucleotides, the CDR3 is TGTGCCAGCACCAGGGGCGGGGTTTTAGAGACCCAGTACTTC.

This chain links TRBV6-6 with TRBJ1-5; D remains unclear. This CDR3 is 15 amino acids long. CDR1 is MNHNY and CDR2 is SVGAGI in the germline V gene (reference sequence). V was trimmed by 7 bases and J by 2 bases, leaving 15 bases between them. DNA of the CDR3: TGTGCCAGCACCCAGTCGGGGTCCGGCAATCAGCCCCAGCATTTT. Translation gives CASTQSGSGNQPQHF.

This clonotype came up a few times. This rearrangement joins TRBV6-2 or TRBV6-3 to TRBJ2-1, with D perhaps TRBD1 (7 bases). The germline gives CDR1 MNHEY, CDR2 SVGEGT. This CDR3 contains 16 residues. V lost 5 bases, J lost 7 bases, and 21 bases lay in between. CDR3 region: CASSRRGLGPGNEQFF. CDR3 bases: TGTGCCAGCAGTCGGAGGGGGCTGGGCCCCGGGAATGAGCAGTTCTTC.

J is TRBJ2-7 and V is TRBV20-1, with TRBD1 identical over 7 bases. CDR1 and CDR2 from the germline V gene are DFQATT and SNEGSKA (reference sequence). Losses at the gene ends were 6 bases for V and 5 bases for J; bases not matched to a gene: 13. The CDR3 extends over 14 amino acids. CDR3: CSANPRTGPHEQYF. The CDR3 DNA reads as TGCAGTGCCAACCCCAGGACAGGTCCCCACGAGCAGTACTTC.

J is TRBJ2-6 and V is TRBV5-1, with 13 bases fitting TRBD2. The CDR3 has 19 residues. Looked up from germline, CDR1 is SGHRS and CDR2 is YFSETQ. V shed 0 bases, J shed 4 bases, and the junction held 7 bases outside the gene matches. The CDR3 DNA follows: TGCGCCAGCAGCTTGGGGAGGACTAGCGGGGGCTTGGGGGCCAACGTCCTGACTTTC. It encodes CASSLGRTSGGLGANVLTF.

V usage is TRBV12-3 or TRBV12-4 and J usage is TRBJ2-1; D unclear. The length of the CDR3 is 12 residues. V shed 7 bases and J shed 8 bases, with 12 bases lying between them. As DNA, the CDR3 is TGTGCCAGCACCTCATCCTCGTATGAGCAGTTCTTC. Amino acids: CASTSSSYEQFF.

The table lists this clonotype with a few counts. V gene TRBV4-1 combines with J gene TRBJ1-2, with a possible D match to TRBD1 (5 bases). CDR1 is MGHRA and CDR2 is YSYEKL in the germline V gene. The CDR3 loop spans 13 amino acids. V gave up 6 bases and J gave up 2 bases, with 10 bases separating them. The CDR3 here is CASRGVENYGYTF. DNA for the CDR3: TGCGCCAGCAGAGGGGTCGAGAACTATGGCTACACCTTC.

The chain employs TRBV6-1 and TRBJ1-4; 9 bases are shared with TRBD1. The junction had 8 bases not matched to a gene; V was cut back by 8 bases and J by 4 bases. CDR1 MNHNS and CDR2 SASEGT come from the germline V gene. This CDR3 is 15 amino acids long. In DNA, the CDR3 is TGTGCCAGCTCACAGGGGGCTTACGTTAATGAAAAACTGTTTTTT. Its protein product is CASSQGAYVNEKLFF.

The CDR3 here is CASSERGLAGSVYNEQFF. CDR3 nucleotide sequence: TGTGCCAGCAGTGAGAGGGGACTAGCGGGGTCCGTATACAATGAGCAGTTCTTC. The chain recombines TRBV2 with TRBJ2-1, with 13 bases that match TRBD2. The CDR3 consists of 18 residues. With 3 bases clipped from V and 4 bases from J, the junction kept 9 bases outside the gene matches. CDR1 and CDR2 (germline): SNHLY, FYNNEI.

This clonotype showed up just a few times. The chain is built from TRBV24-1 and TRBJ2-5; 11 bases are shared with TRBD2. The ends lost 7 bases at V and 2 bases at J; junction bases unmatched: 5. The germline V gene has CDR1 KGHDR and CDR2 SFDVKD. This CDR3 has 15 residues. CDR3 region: CATSPGTSGQETQYF. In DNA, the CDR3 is TGTGCCACCAGCCCCGGGACTAGCGGACAAGAGACCCAGTACTTC.

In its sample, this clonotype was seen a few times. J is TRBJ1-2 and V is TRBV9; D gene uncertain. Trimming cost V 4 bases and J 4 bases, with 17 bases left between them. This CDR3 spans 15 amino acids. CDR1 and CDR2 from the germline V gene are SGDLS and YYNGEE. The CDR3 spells CASSPRMLEVYGYTF. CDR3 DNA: TGTGCCAGCAGCCCAAGAATGCTCGAGGTCTATGGCTACACCTTC.

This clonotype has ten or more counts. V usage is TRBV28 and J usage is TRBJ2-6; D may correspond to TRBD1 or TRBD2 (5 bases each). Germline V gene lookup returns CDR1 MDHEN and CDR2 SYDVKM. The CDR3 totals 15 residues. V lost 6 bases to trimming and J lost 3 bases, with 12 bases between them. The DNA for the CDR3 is TGTGCCAGCAGGCCCGAGGGGAATGGGGCCAACGTCCTGACTTTC. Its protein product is CASRPEGNGANVLTF.

CDR3 in amino acids: CASSQGMRGGTVAYEQYF. DNA of the CDR3: TGCGCCAGCAGCCAAGGGATGAGGGGAGGGACCGTTGCCTACGAGCAGTACTTC. The gene calls are TRBV4-1 and TRBJ2-7, with 7 bases lining up with TRBD2. This CDR3 region has 18 residues. CDR1 is MGHRA and CDR2 is YSYEKL in the germline V gene. V lost 1 base to trimming and J lost 2 bases; unmatched junction nucleotides: 14.

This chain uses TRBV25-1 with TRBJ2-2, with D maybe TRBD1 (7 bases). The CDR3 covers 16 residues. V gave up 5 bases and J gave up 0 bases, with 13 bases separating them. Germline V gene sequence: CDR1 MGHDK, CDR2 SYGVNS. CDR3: CASSQGGLPNTGELFF. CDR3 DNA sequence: TGTGCCAGCAGTCAGGGGGGACTCCCGAACACCGGGGAGCTGTTTTTT.

CDR3 sequence reads: CASSEWPGENSPLHF. In DNA, the CDR3 is TGTGCCAGCAGTGAATGGCCAGGGGAAAATTCACCCCTCCACTTT. V and J are TRBV25-1 and TRBJ1-6, with a weak D call TRBD1 (6 bases). Trimming shortened V by 1 base and J by 7 bases, and 11 bases separated the two germline ends. The germline gives CDR1 MGHDK, CDR2 SYGVNS. The CDR3 loop spans 15 amino acids.

CDR3 sequence: CAIRNSARNTIYF. The CDR3 bases are TGTGCCATCAGGAACAGTGCGAGAAACACCATATATTTT. This sequence joins TRBV10-3 and TRBJ1-3; D call uncertain. The V and J ends lost 6 bases and 5 bases respectively, with 11 bases between them. This CDR3 is 13 amino acids long. The germline CDR1 and CDR2 sequences are ENHRY and SYGVKD.

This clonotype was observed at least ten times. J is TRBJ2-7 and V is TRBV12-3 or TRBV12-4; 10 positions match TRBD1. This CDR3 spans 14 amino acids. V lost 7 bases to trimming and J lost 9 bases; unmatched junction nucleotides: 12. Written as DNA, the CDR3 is TGTGCCAGCAACCCGGGACAGGGGCTCTCCGGGCAGTACTTC. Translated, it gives CASNPGQGLSGQYF.

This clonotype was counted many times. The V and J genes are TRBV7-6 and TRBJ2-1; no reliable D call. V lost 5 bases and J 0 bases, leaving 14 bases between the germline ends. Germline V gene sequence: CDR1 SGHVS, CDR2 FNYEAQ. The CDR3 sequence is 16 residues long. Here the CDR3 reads CASSVRPSGSYNEQFF. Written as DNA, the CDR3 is TGTGCCAGCAGCGTCCGGCCTTCAGGCTCCTACAATGAGCAGTTCTTC. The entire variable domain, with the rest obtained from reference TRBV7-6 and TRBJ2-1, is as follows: GAGVSQSPRYKVTKRGQDVALRCDPISGHVSLYWYRQALGQGPEFLTYFNYEAQQDKSGLPNDRFSAERPEGSISTLTIQRTEQRDSAMYRCASSVRPSGSYNEQFFGPGTRLTVL.

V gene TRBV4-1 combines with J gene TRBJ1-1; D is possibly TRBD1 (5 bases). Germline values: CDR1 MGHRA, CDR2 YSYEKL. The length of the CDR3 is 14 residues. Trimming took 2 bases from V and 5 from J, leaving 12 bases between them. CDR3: CASSQKGTGTEAFF. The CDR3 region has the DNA TGCGCCAGCAGCCAAAAGGGGACTGGGACTGAAGCTTTCTTT.

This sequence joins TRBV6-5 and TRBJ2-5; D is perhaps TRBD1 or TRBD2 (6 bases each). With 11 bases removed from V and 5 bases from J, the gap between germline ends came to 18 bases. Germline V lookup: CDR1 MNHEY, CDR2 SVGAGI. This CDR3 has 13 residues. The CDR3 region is CAGAVKGGETQYF. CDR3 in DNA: TGTGCCGGCGCAGTTAAAGGGGGGGAGACCCAGTACTTC.

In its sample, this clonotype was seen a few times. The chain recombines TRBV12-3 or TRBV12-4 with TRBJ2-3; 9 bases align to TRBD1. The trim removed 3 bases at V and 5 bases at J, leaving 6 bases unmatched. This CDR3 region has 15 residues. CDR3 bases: TGTGCCAGCAGTTTCGGAGACAGGGGGATAGATACGCAGTATTTT. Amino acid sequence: CASSFGDRGIDTQYF.

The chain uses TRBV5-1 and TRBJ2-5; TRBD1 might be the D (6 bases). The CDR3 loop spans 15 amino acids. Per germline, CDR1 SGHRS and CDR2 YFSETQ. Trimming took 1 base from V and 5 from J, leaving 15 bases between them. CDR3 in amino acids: CASSLTGSGWETQYF. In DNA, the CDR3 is TGCGCCAGCAGCTTGACAGGGTCGGGATGGGAGACCCAGTACTTC.

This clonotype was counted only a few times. CDR3 amino acids: CSATGALASDTQYF. The CDR3 coding sequence is TGCAGTGCTACGGGTGCCCTTGCCTCAGATACGCAGTATTTT. This chain connects TRBV20-1 to TRBJ2-3; D remains unclear. CDR1 is DFQATT, CDR2 SNEGSKA, per germline (reference sequence). Trimming removed 4 bases at V and 4 bases at J, with 15 bases between. The CDR3 covers 14 residues.

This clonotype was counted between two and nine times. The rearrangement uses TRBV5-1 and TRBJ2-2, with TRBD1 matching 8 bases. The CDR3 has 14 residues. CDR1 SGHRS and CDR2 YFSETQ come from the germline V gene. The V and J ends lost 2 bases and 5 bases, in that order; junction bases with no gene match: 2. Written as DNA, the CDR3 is TGCGCCAGCAGCTTACAGGGGGAGACCGGGGAGCTGTTTTTT. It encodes CASSLQGETGELFF.

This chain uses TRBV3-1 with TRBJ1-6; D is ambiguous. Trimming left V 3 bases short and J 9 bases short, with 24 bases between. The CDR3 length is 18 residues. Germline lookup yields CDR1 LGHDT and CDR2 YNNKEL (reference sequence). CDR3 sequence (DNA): TGTGCCAGCAGCCACCCTAAGGAAGGACTCTGGGTGGGTTCACCCCTCCACTTT. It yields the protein CASSHPKEGLWVGSPLHF.

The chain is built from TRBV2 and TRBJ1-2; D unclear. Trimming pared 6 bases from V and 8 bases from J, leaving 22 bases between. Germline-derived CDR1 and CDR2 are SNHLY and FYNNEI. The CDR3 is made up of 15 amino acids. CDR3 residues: CASRPRMTNSDGYTF. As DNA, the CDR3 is TGTGCCAGCAGACCGAGGATGACGAATTCCGACGGCTACACCTTC.

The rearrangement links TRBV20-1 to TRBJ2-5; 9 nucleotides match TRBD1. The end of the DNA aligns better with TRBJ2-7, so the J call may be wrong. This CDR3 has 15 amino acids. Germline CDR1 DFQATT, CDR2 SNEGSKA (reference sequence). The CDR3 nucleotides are TGCAGTGCTGGACATCCGGGACAGGGTATAAACGAGCAGTACTTC. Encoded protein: CSAGHPGQGINEQYF.